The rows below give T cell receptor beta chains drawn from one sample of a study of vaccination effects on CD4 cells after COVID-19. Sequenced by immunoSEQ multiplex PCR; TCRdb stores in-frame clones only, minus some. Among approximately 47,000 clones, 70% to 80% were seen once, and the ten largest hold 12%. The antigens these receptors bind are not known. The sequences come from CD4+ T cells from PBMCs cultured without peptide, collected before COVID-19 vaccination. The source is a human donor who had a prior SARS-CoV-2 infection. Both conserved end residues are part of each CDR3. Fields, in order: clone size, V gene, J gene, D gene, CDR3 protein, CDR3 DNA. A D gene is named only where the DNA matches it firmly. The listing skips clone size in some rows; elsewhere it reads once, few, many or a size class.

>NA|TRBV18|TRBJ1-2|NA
CASSLLGFYGYTF
TGTGCCAGCTCACTTCTGGGATTCTATGGCTACACCTTC
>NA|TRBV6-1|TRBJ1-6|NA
CASSEFLGVSTYDNSPLHF
TGTGCCAGCAGTGAATTTCTCGGAGTTTCGACCTACGATAATTCACCCCTCCACTTT
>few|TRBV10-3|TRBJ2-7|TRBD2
CAIRGAGDPYEQYF
TGTGCCATCAGGGGAGCGGGGGACCCCTACGAGCAGTACTTC
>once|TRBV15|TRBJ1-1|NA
CATSRELHSGFLNTEAFF
TGTGCCACCAGCAGAGAACTGCACAGTGGGTTTCTGAACACTGAAGCTTTCTTT
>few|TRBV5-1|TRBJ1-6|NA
CASTEGGDSPLHF
TGCGCCAGCACCGAGGGGGGGGACTCACCCCTCCACTTT
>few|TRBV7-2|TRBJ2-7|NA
CASSTGPPPYEQYF
TGTGCCAGCAGTACGGGGCCTCCCCCCTACGAGCAGTACTTC
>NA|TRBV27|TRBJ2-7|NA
CASSLGPDPGSGYEQYF
TGTGCCAGCAGTTTAGGCCCTGACCCAGGATCCGGCTACGAGCAGTACTTC
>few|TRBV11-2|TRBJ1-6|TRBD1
CASSLGGGESPLHF
TGTGCCAGCAGCTTAGGAGGGGGCGAGTCACCCCTCCACTTT
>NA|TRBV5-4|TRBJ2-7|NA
CASSLGFLGTYEQYF
TGTGCCAGCAGCCTCGGGTTTCTTGGAACCTACGAGCAGTACTTC
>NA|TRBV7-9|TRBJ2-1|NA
CASSSPTSPYNEQFF
TGTGCCAGCAGCTCACCGACTAGTCCCTACAATGAGCAGTTCTTC
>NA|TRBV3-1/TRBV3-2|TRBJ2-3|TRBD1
CASSQTGGRDTQYF
TGTGCCAGCAGCCAGACAGGGGGCAGGGATACGCAGTATTTT
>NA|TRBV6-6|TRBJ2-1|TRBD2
CASTKRGLAPYNEQFF
TGTGCCAGCACCAAACGGGGACTAGCTCCTTACAATGAGCAGTTCTTC
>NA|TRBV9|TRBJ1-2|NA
CASTRGLGGYTF
TGTGCCAGCACCCGGGGGTTGGGAGGCTACACCTTC
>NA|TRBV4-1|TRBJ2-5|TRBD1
CASSQERTGWGEETQYF
TGCGCCAGCAGCCAGGAGAGGACAGGGTGGGGGGAAGAGACCCAGTACTTC
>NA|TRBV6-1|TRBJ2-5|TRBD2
CASSEELAGGRQETQYF
TGTGCCAGCAGTGAGGAGTTAGCGGGAGGTCGTCAAGAGACCCAGTACTTC
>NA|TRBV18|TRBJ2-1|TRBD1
CASGTGGTRNNEQFF
TGTGCCAGCGGCACAGGGGGTACTAGGAACAATGAGCAGTTCTTC
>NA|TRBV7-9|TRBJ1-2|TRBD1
CASSPTGAGGYGYTF
TGTGCCAGCAGCCCAACAGGGGCCGGCGGGTATGGCTACACCTTC
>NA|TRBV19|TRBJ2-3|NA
CASSTFVGVLTSSTDTQYF
TGTGCCAGTAGTACCTTTGTAGGGGTCCTCACCTCTAGCACAGATACGCAGTATTTT
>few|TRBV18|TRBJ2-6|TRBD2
CASSPSGLAGARSPANVLTF
TGTGCCAGCTCACCCTCGGGACTAGCGGGGGCCAGGTCCCCGGCCAACGTCCTGACTTTC
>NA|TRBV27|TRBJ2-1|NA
CASLTLGRPYNEQFF
TGTGCCAGCCTTACCTTAGGGCGCCCCTACAATGAGCAGTTCTTC
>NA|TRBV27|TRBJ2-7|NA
CASSRDTFRSSYEQYF
TGTGCCAGCAGTAGGGATACCTTTAGGAGCTCCTACGAGCAGTACTTC
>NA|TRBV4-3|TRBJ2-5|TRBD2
CASSRGLAGPQETQYF
TGCGCCAGCAGCCGCGGACTAGCGGGGCCCCAAGAGACCCAGTACTTC
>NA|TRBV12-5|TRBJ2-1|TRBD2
CASGPVWEGTGNEQFF
TGTGCTAGTGGTCCTGTTTGGGAGGGAACCGGCAATGAGCAGTTCTTC
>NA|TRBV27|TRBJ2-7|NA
CASSLNRRSYEQYF
TGTGCCAGCAGTTTAAACAGGAGGTCCTACGAGCAGTACTTC
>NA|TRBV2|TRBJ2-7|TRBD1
CASRDSLYEQYF
TGTGCCAGTAGGGACAGCCTCTACGAGCAGTACTTC
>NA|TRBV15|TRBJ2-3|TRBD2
CATSILNPGLVAQYF
TGTGCCACCAGCATATTGAATCCGGGACTAGTGGCGCAGTATTTT
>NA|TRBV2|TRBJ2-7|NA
CASSRTRDWDTEYF
TGTGCCAGCAGTCGAACTAGGGACTGGGACACAGAGTACTTC
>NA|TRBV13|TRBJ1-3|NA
CASSRGAGNTIYF
TGTGCCAGCAGCAGGGGGGCCGGAAACACCATATATTTT
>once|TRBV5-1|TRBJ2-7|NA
CASSRGASDEQYF
TGCGCCAGCAGTAGGGGCGCCTCCGACGAGCAGTACTTC
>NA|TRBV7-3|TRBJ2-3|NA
CASSLRGGAGDTQYF
TGTGCCAGCAGCTTAAGAGGGGGGGCCGGAGATACGCAGTATTTT
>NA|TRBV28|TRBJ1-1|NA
CASSLPIATEAFF
TGTGCCAGCAGTTTACCAATTGCTACGGAAGCTTTCTTT
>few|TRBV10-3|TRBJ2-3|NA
CAISGTTRDDTQYF
TGTGCCATCAGTGGGACTACCCGGGACGATACGCAGTATTTT
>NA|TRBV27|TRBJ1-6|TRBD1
CASSLRPGGNSPLHF
TGTGCCAGCAGTCTACGCCCAGGGGGTAATTCACCCCTCCACTTT
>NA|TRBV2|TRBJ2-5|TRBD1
CASSEDPGTGYF
TGTGCCAGCAGTGAAGATCCTGGGACAGGGTACTTC
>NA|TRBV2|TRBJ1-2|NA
CALRPGELGSYTF
TGTGCCCTCAGACCCGGGGAGCTCGGGAGCTACACCTTC
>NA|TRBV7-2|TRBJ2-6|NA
CASSSISRPSGANVLTF
TGTGCCAGCAGCTCGATAAGTAGGCCCTCTGGGGCCAACGTCCTGACTTTC
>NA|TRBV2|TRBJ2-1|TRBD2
CASSEASGGAGEQFF
TGTGCCAGCAGTGAGGCTAGCGGGGGGGCCGGGGAGCAGTTCTTC
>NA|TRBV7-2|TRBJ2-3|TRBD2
CASSAARTSGLVDTQYF
TGTGCCAGCAGTGCCGCCCGGACTAGCGGTTTAGTGGATACGCAGTATTTT
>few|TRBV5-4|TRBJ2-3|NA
CASSSSTDTQYF
TGTGCCAGCAGCTCAAGCACAGATACGCAGTATTTT
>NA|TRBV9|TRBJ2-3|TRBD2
CASSVGLAGNTDTQYF
TGTGCCAGCAGCGTGGGACTAGCGGGAAACACAGATACGCAGTATTTT
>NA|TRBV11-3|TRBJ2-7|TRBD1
CASSKDRGLYEQYF
TGTGCCAGCAGCAAGGACAGGGGTTTATACGAGCAGTACTTC
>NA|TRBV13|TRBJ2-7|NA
CASSFFRVSDEQYF
TGTGCCAGCAGCTTTTTTCGGGTCTCGGACGAGCAGTACTTC
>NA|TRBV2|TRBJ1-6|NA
CASSAEGRDSPLHF
TGTGCCAGCAGTGCCGAAGGGCGGGATTCACCCCTCCACTTT
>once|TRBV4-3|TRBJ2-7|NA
CASSQATAPNYEQYF
TGCGCCAGCAGCCAAGCGACCGCACCTAACTACGAGCAGTACTTC
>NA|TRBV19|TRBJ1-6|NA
CATTGSSYNSPLHF
TGTGCAACGACGGGGAGCTCCTATAATTCACCCCTCCACTTT
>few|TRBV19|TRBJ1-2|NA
CASSIAQGRRGYTF
TGTGCCAGTAGTATCGCGCAGGGAAGACGTGGCTACACCTTC
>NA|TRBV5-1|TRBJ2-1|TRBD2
CASSSTSGNNEQFF
TGCGCCAGCAGCTCAACTAGCGGGAACAATGAGCAGTTCTTC
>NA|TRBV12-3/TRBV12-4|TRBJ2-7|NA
CASSLGVNEQYF
TGTGCCAGCAGTTTAGGGGTTAACGAGCAGTACTTC
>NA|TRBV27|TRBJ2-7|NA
CASSFIGYQNHEQYF
TGTGCCAGCAGTTTTATAGGGTACCAGAACCACGAGCAGTACTTC
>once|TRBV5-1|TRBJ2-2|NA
CASSLRGVSTGELFF
TGCGCCAGCAGCTTGAGGGGCGTTAGCACCGGGGAGCTGTTTTTT
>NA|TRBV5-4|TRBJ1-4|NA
CASSIGYNEKLFF
TGTGCCAGCAGCATAGGGTATAATGAAAAACTGTTTTTT
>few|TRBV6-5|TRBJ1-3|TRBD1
CASRRDSFSGNTIYF
TGTGCCAGCAGGAGGGACAGCTTCTCTGGAAACACCATATATTTT
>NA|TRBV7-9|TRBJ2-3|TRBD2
CASSPPQRGVTDTQYF
TGTGCCAGCAGCCCTCCCCAGCGGGGGGTAACAGATACGCAGTATTTT
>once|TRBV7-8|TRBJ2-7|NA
CASSFAGPTPYEQYF
TGTGCCAGCAGCTTTGCGGGACCGACGCCCTACGAGCAGTACTTC
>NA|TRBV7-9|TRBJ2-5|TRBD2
CASSHPLAGKETQYF
TGTGCCAGCAGCCACCCCTTAGCGGGAAAAGAGACCCAGTACTTC